This entry is about one TCR beta chain. The CDR3 is made up of 13 amino acids. Germline V gene sequence: CDR1 ENHRY, CDR2 SYGVKD. Trimming took off 1 base at V and 6 bases at J, with 9 bases between the two ends. The assay was immunoSEQ multiplex PCR, and TCRdb's table has in-frame clones only and misses some. This sample has about 180,000 clones, with 80% to 90% found just once. These data belong to a study of blood T cell repertoires in COVID-19. This clonotype originated in a man aged 55 to 70 with acute or convalescent COVID-19. The specimen sequenced was peripheral blood. The chain couples TRBV10-3 to TRBJ1-2; D may be TRBD1 (5 bases). The DNA of the CDR3 is TGTGCCATCAGTGAGTTGGGGGGTCATGGCTACACCTTC. Protein sequence: CAISELGGHGYTF.